These 5 T cell receptor beta chains were sequenced from one sample in a study of blood T cell repertoires in COVID-19. The repertoire was sequenced with immunoSEQ multiplex PCR; TCRdb's copy has only in-frame clones and lacks some. This table has about 150,000 clones, 70% to 90% appearing once. Sequenced sample: peripheral blood. The receptors come from a woman aged 55-70 years with COVID-19, enrolled during active disease.

The rearrangement uses TRBV3-1 (or the pseudogene TRBV3-2) and TRBJ1-3; the D is unclear. V was shortened by 4 bases and J by 0 bases, with 10 bases between the two germline ends. The CDR3 covers 15 residues. The germline gives CDR1 LGHDT, CDR2 YNNKEL (reference sequence). DNA for the CDR3: TGTGCCAGCAGCCCCCCGGGGAACTCTGGAAACACCATATATTTT. Translation gives CASSPPGNSGNTIYF.

This clone was seen once. The chain links TRBV27 to TRBJ2-7, with a weak D call TRBD2 (5 bases). The V and J ends lost 10 bases and 0 bases respectively, with 16 bases between them. This CDR3 comprises 14 residues. From germline, CDR1 is MNHEY and CDR2 SMNVEV (reference sequence). This chain's CDR3 is CATQDLGSSYEQYF. As DNA, the CDR3 is TGTGCCACCCAAGACCTGGGGAGCTCCTACGAGCAGTACTTC.

This clone is a singleton in its sample. The CDR3 loop is CASSFLGQGSSNYGYTF. The CDR3 region has the DNA TGTGCCAGCAGTTTTTTGGGACAGGGAAGTTCCAACTATGGCTACACCTTC. The chain carries TRBV27 and TRBJ1-2; 9 positions agree with TRBD1. The CDR3 extends over 17 amino acids. The junction had 10 bases not matched to a gene; V was cut back by 3 bases and J by 2 bases. CDR1 MNHEY and CDR2 SMNVEV come from the germline V gene (reference sequence).

This chain links TRBV2 with TRBJ2-2; weak D call: TRBD2 (7 bases). V was trimmed by 4 bases and J by 5 bases, leaving 14 bases between them. The CDR3 consists of 15 residues. From germline, CDR1 is SNHLY and CDR2 FYNNEI. The CDR3 DNA reads TGTGCCAGCAGTGCGGGGGGCCGGCGGACCGGGGAGCTGTTTTTT. Its translation: CASSAGGRRTGELFF.

As concerns this clone: The junction differs from germline at one of its ends, possibly a read error. V and J are TRBV7-7 and TRBJ2-1, with D possibly matching TRBD1 (5 bases). Germline lookup yields CDR1 SSHAT and CDR2 FNYEAQ (reference sequence). CDR3 length: 15 residues. This CDR3 reads CASSLGAGSGNEQFF. The CDR3 DNA is TGTGCTAGCAGCTTAGGGGCAGGGTCTGGCAATGAGCAGTTCTTC.